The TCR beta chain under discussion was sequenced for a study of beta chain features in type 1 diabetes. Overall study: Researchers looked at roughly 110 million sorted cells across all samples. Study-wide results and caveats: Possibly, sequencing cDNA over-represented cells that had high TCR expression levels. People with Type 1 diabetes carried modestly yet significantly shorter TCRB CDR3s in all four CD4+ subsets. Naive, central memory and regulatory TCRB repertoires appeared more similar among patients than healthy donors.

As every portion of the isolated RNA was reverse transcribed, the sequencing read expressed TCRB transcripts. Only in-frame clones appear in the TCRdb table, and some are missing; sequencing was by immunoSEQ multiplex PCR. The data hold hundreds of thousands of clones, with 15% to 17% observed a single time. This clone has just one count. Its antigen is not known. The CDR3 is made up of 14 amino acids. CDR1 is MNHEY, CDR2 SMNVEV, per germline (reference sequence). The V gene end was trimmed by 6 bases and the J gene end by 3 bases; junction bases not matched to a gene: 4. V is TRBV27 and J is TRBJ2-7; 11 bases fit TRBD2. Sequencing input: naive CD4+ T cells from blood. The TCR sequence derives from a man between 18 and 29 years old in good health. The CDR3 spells CASRFSGRGYEQYF. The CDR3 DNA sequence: TGTGCCAGCAGATTTAGCGGGAGGGGCTACGAGCAGTACTTC.